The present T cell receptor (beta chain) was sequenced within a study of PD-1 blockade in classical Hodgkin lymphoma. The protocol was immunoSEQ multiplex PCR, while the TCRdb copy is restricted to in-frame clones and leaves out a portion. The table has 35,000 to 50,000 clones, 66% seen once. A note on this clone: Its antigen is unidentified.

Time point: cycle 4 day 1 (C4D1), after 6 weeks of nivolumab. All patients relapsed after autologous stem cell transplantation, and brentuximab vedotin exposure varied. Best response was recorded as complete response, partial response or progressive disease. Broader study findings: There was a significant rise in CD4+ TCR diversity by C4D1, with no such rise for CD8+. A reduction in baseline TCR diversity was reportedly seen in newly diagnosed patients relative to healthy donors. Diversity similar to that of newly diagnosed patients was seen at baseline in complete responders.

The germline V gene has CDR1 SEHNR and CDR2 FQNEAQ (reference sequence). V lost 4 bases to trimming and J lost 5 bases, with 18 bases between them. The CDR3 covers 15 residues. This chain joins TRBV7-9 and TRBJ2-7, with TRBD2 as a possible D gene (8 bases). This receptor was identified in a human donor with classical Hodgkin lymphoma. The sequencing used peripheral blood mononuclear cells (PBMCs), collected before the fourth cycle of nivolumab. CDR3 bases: TGTGCCAGCAGCTCGGGGGGGGCAGGGGGAAACGAGCAGTACTTC. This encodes CASSSGGAGGNEQYF.